What follows are 21 T cell receptor beta chains derived from one specimen sequenced in a study of cytomegalovirus exposure and HLA in healthy donors. The study ran its PCR with 60 Vbeta and 13 Jbeta primers. Measured with immunoSEQ multiplex PCR; TCRdb has only the in-frame clones, and not every one. Among some 150,000 clones, around four fifths were seen once, and the ten largest hold 1.3%. The sequenced material came from PBMCs. These receptors all stem from a woman between 50 and 59 years old in good health and CMV-seronegative.

This clone was detected only a few times. V usage is TRBV4-3 and J usage is TRBJ2-2; D not certain. The V gene's germline CDR1 is LGHNA and CDR2 YSLEER. The CDR3 spans 12 residues. V lost 1 base to trimming and J lost 8 bases, with 5 bases between them. The chain's CDR3 is CASSQVEGELFF. The CDR3 nucleotides read TGCGCCAGCAGCCAAGTGGAGGGGGAGCTGTTTTTT.

The chain couples TRBV6-5 to TRBJ1-5; no reliable D call. The CDR3 is 13 residues long. Trimming took off 4 bases at V and 7 bases at J, with 11 bases between the two ends. CDR1 MNHEY and CDR2 SVGAGI come from the germline V gene. The CDR3 DNA follows: TGTGCCAGCAGTTTAAGCCACGCCCAGCCCCAGCATTTT. Amino acid sequence: CASSLSHAQPQHF.

The chain is built from TRBV6-6 and TRBJ1-1; TRBD1 might be the D (5 bases). Trimming shortened V by 3 bases and J by 3 bases, and 11 bases separated the two germline ends. Germline V lookup: CDR1 MNHNY, CDR2 SVGAGI (reference sequence). The CDR3 consists of 14 residues. The chain's CDR3 is CASSYAGGDTEAFF. The CDR3 region has the DNA TGTGCCAGCAGTTATGCGGGGGGTGACACTGAAGCTTTCTTT.

This clone appeared once. This chain uses TRBV5-1 with TRBJ2-3, with D possibly being TRBD1 (6 bases). The CDR3 is made up of 16 amino acids. Trimming removed 6 bases at V and 1 base at J, with 18 bases between. The germline CDR1 and CDR2 sequences are SGHRS and YFSETQ. CDR3 nucleotides: TGCGCCAGCACCAAATTACCGGGACAAGGCACAGATACGCAGTATTTT. It is translated as CASTKLPGQGTDTQYF.

The rearrangement joins TRBV18 to TRBJ1-1, with D maybe TRBD1 (5 bases). Between the trimmed V and J ends, which lost 6 bases and 1 base, there was a span of 12 bases. CDR1 KGHSH and CDR2 LQKENI come from the germline V gene. This CDR3 has 14 residues. The CDR3 spells CASSTGHQNTEAFF. CDR3 sequence (DNA): TGTGCCAGCTCTACCGGACACCAGAACACTGAAGCTTTCTTT.

The CDR3 region is CASLDTTWPSMNTEAFF. CDR3 in DNA: TGTGCCAGCCTCGACACGACGTGGCCTTCGATGAACACTGAAGCTTTCTTT. This chain connects TRBV27 to TRBJ1-1, with no clear D. Germline V CDR1 and CDR2: MNHEY, SMNVEV (reference sequence). The CDR3 loop spans 17 amino acids. V gave up 8 bases and J gave up 0 bases, with 22 bases separating them.

This rearrangement joins TRBV5-6 to TRBJ1-2; a possible D gene is TRBD1 (5 bases). The V gene lost 4 bases and the J gene lost 5 bases, with 9 bases spanning the gap. Per the germline V gene, CDR1 is SGHDT and CDR2 is YYEEEE. The CDR3 is made up of 12 amino acids. The CDR3 loop is CASSQDNYGYTF. The CDR3 region has the DNA TGTGCCAGCAGCCAGGACAATTATGGCTACACCTTC.

This chain joins TRBV4-1 and TRBJ2-5, with 9 bases identical to TRBD2. The CDR3 runs to 17 residues. Per the germline V gene, CDR1 is MGHRA and CDR2 is YSYEKL. V was pared by 2 bases and J by 2 bases, with 9 bases of the junction left unmatched. The CDR3, as DNA: TGCGCCAGCAGCCAAAGTCCAGCGGGGGGCGCACAAGAGACCCAGTACTTC. Translation gives CASSQSPAGGAQETQYF.

J is TRBJ2-1 and V is TRBV12-5; 12 bases line up with TRBD1. Germline lookup yields CDR1 LGHNT and CDR2 FRNRAP. This CDR3 has 18 residues. The ends lost 4 bases at V and 8 bases at J; junction bases unmatched: 15. The CDR3 reads CASGYTGTGGPRRDEQFF. In nucleotides, the CDR3 is TGTGCTAGTGGTTACACCGGGACAGGGGGCCCCCGAAGGGATGAGCAGTTCTTC.

The rearrangement joins TRBV5-4 to TRBJ2-3, with TRBD1 matching over 10 bases. The CDR3 is made up of 16 amino acids. Losses at the gene ends were 4 bases for V and 4 bases for J; bases not matched to a gene: 9. The germline V gene encodes CDR1 SGHNT and CDR2 YYREEE (reference sequence). In DNA, the CDR3 is TGTGCCAGCAGCCCCCCCGGGACAGGGGTCGCAGATACGCAGTATTTT. Residues: CASSPPGTGVADTQYF. Variable domain in full (rest from reference TRBV5-4 and TRBJ2-3): ETGVTQSPTHLIKTRGQQVTLRCSSQSGHNTVSWYQQALGQGPQFIFQYYREEENGRGNFPPRFSGLQFPNYSSELNVNALELDDSALYLCASSPPGTGVADTQYFGPGTRLTVL.

The rearrangement joins TRBV6-6 to TRBJ1-1; TRBD1 is a possible D gene (6 bases). The CDR3 runs 15 residues. The germline V gene has CDR1 MNHNY and CDR2 SVGAGI (reference sequence). With 6 bases removed from V and 4 bases from J, the gap between germline ends came to 18 bases. The CDR3 reads CASSRYRVVITEAFF. The CDR3 region has the DNA TGTGCCAGCAGCCGATACAGGGTGGTGATCACTGAAGCTTTCTTT.

The V and J genes are TRBV7-2 and TRBJ2-1; 7 bases are shared with TRBD2. The CDR3 loop spans 17 amino acids. CDR1 SGHTA and CDR2 FQGNSA come from the germline V gene. V dropped 2 bases and J dropped 0; count of bases not matched to a gene: 7. CDR3 loop: CASSLFMGGSSYNEQFF. CDR3 bases: TGTGCCAGCAGCTTATTCATGGGGGGGAGCTCCTACAATGAGCAGTTCTTC.

This chain links TRBV19 with TRBJ1-1, with D unresolved. V lost 2 bases and J lost 1, with 8 bases in between. The CDR3 runs 14 residues. Germline V gene sequence: CDR1 LNHDA, CDR2 SQIVND (reference sequence). The CDR3, as DNA: TGTGCCAGTAGTATAAGGGAGACGAACACTGAAGCTTTCTTT. Translation: CASSIRETNTEAFF. Together with reference TRBV19 and TRBJ1-1, the CDR3 gives the full variable domain: DGGITQSPKYLFRKEGQNVTLSCEQNLNHDAMYWYRQDPGQGLRLIYYSQIVNDFQKGDIAEGYSVSREKKESFPLTVTSAQKNPTAFYLCASSIRETNTEAFFGQGTRLTVV.

The chain joins TRBV28 to TRBJ2-7; tentatively, D is TRBD1 (6 bases). CDR1 is MDHEN and CDR2 is SYDVKM in the germline V gene. The length of the CDR3 is 12 residues. V dropped 7 bases and J dropped 1 base, with 8 bases sitting between them. CDR3 sequence reads: CASKQGSYEQYF. The CDR3 DNA is TGTGCCAGCAAACAGGGTTCCTACGAGCAGTACTTC.

This clone came up a few times. This rearrangement joins TRBV19 to TRBJ1-5; D perhaps matches TRBD1 (5 bases). V was clipped by 3 bases and J by 3 bases, with 9 bases between them. This CDR3 has 14 residues. In germline, CDR1 is LNHDA, CDR2 SQIVND (reference sequence). CDR3 sequence (DNA): TGTGCCAGTAGTATCTCAGGGAACAATCAGCCCCAGCATTTT. It specifies CASSISGNNQPQHF.

V gene TRBV19 combines with J gene TRBJ2-5; a weak D match, TRBD1 (5 bases). This CDR3 spans 15 amino acids. Trimming removed 4 bases at V and 2 bases at J, with 14 bases between. Germline CDR1 reads LNHDA; CDR2 reads SQIVND (reference sequence). CDR3 in DNA: TGTGCCAGTAGTAGAGACAGAATCGGGCAAGAGACCCAGTACTTC. As protein: CASSRDRIGQETQYF.

This clone was counted a few times. V usage is TRBV7-2 and J usage is TRBJ1-3; 9 bases agree with TRBD1. V gave up 5 bases and J gave up 4 bases; unmatched junction bases: 6. CDR3 length: 15 amino acids. CDR1 SGHTA and CDR2 FQGNSA come from the germline V gene. In nucleotides, the CDR3 is TGTGCCAGCAGCCCGGGACAGGGCGAAGGAAACACCATATATTTT. Protein sequence: CASSPGQGEGNTIYF.

This clone has just one count. The chain links TRBV30 to TRBJ2-7, with 7 bases fitting TRBD1. Germline V lookup: CDR1 GTSNPN, CDR2 SVGIG (reference sequence). The CDR3 is made up of 14 amino acids. The trim removed 0 bases at V and 4 bases at J, leaving 6 bases unmatched. The chain's CDR3 is CAWSVPGGSYEQYF. The CDR3 DNA sequence: TGTGCCTGGAGTGTCCCAGGGGGTAGTTACGAGCAGTACTTC.

The chain joins TRBV6-5 to TRBJ1-2; D not resolved. V lost 8 bases, J lost 3 bases, and 10 bases lay in between. The CDR3 is 12 residues long. Germline V CDR1 and CDR2: MNHEY, SVGAGI. The CDR3 DNA reads as TGTGCCAGCGGCCGGGTGGACTATGGCTACACCTTC. It translates to CASGRVDYGYTF.

The CDR3 here is CASSDPRTGEGSYEQYF. The CDR3 DNA reads TGTGCCAGTAGCGACCCTAGGACAGGGGAAGGCTCCTACGAGCAGTACTTC. The chain carries TRBV19 and TRBJ2-7; 9 bases are a match to TRBD1. Trimming cost V 6 bases and J 0 bases; bases outside gene matches: 12. This CDR3 has 17 amino acids. Germline V lookup: CDR1 LNHDA, CDR2 SQIVND (reference sequence).

This sequence joins TRBV19 and TRBJ2-7, with TRBD1 matching over 7 bases. The CDR3 has 14 residues. Losses at the gene ends were 5 bases for V and 7 bases for J; bases not matched to a gene: 11. CDR1 and CDR2 (germline): LNHDA, SQIVND (reference sequence). The CDR3, as DNA: TGTGCCAGTAGTTGGGGCAGGGGGAAGGGTGAGCAGTACTTC. It translates to CASSWGRGKGEQYF.